This entry lists 8 T cell receptor beta chains sequenced from one sample in a study of blood T cell repertoires in COVID-19 (dated by TCRdb to the early 2020s). Libraries were constructed by the immunoSEQ multiplex PCR assay. What TCRdb holds here is the immuneACCESS table cut down to in-frame rearrangements. Part of the clones is not present; checked against another copy, under half of the missing clones reflect an unresolved V gene, and the others are unexplained. The sample yields about 150,000 clones; about four fifths were counted once. The ten largest make up around 28% of the sample. The sample taken for sequencing was peripheral blood. These receptors were obtained from a woman aged 60-75 years with acute or convalescent COVID-19.

The rearrangement joins TRBV6-5 to TRBJ2-5; no firm D call. There are 14 residues in the CDR3. Germline assignment: CDR1 MNHEY and CDR2 SVGAGI. The V and J ends lost 0 bases and 2 bases respectively, with 7 bases between them. As DNA, the CDR3 is TGTGCCAGCAGTTACTCGGGCCTTCAAGAGACCCAGTACTTC. This gives the protein CASSYSGLQETQYF.

J is TRBJ2-2 and V is TRBV5-4; tentatively, D is TRBD1 (7 bases). The V gene lost 3 bases and the J gene lost 0 bases, with 12 bases spanning the gap. The CDR3 runs to 16 residues. Germline CDR1 reads SGHNT; CDR2 reads YYREEE (reference sequence). CDR3 amino acids: CASSYPGGPNTGELFF. CDR3 bases: TGTGCCAGCAGCTACCCAGGGGGGCCGAACACCGGGGAGCTGTTTTTT.

The V gene is TRBV10-3, the J gene TRBJ2-3, with 10 bases fitting TRBD1. The CDR3 sequence is 15 residues long. CDR1 and CDR2 from the germline V gene are ENHRY and SYGVKD. V dropped 2 bases and J dropped 2; count of bases not matched to a gene: 1. The CDR3 is CAISEGTGVTDTQYF. The CDR3 nucleotides read TGTGCCATCAGTGAGGGGACAGGGGTCACAGATACGCAGTATTTT.

This rearrangement joins TRBV25-1 to TRBJ1-2, with 8 bases matching TRBD1. The CDR3 extends over 15 amino acids. Trimming removed 7 bases from V and 6 bases from J; junction bases left unmatched: 13. Looked up from germline, CDR1 is MGHDK and CDR2 is SYGVNS. The CDR3 DNA reads TGTGCCAGCACCCCATTGACAGGGGCCGTGGATGGCTACACCTTC. This codes for CASTPLTGAVDGYTF.

The chain joins TRBV3-1 (or the pseudogene TRBV3-2) to TRBJ2-2, with 9 bases lining up with TRBD2. This CDR3 has 16 amino acids. Germline V lookup: CDR1 LGHDT, CDR2 YNNKEL (reference sequence). The V and J ends lost 2 bases and 4 bases, in that order; junction bases with no gene match: 5. The CDR3 spells CASSQWRGGATGELFF. CDR3 coding DNA: TGTGCCAGCAGCCAATGGCGGGGGGGTGCCACCGGGGAGCTGTTTTTT.

CDR3 bases: TGCGCCAGCAGCGACGGGGGGTTGGACACCGGGGAGCTGTTTTTT. Protein: CASSDGGLDTGELFF. This chain joins TRBV5-1 and TRBJ2-2; the match to TRBD2 covers 7 bases. This CDR3 is built from 15 residues. From germline, CDR1 is SGHRS and CDR2 YFSETQ. V trimming: 4 bases; J trimming: 3 bases; junction bases outside the gene matches: 6.

The sample holds one count of this clone. The gene calls are TRBV7-2 and TRBJ2-7; 10 bases match TRBD1. Germline V gene lookup returns CDR1 SGHTA and CDR2 FQGNSA. The CDR3 is 13 amino acids. V shed 5 bases, J shed 7 bases, and the junction held 5 bases outside the gene matches. CDR3 sequence reads: CASSDRGRREQYF. In DNA form, the CDR3 reads TGTGCCAGCAGCGACAGGGGGCGACGAGAGCAGTACTTC. Drawing the rest from reference TRBV7-2 and TRBJ2-7, the complete variable domain is GAGVSQSPSNKVTEKGKDVELRCDPISGHTALYWYRQSLGQGLEFLIYFQGNSAPDKSGLPSDRFSAERTGGSVSTLTIQRTQQEDSAVYLCASSDRGRREQYFGPGTRLTVT.

The chain recombines TRBV11-2 with TRBJ1-1, with TRBD1 matching over 12 bases. The CDR3 has 15 residues. Losses at the gene ends were 5 bases for V and 10 bases for J; bases not matched to a gene: 11. Germline CDR1 SGHAT, CDR2 FQNNGV. CDR3 in amino acids: CASSQGQGAGRGAFF. In DNA, the CDR3 is TGTGCCAGCAGCCAGGGACAGGGGGCTGGTCGAGGAGCTTTCTTT. Full variable domain (outside the CDR3, taken from reference TRBV11-2 and TRBJ1-1): EAGVAQSPRYKIIEKRQSVAFWCNPISGHATLYWYQQILGQGPKLLIQFQNNGVVDDSQLPKDRFSAERLKGVDSTLKIQPAKLEDSAVYLCASSQGQGAGRGAFFGQGTRLTVV.